Reported below is one T cell receptor (beta chain). This sample is part of a study of blood T cell repertoires in COVID-19. Data came from immunoSEQ multiplex PCR; TCRdb stores just in-frame clones and leaves some out. Of about 68,000 clones in the sample, 86% are singletons; the top ten hold over 7.5%. With 6 bases removed from V and 3 bases from J, the gap between germline ends came to 8 bases. The CDR3 contains 12 residues. The germline gives CDR1 MDHEN, CDR2 SYDVKM. This clonotype originated in a young man with acute or convalescent COVID-19. The rearrangement joins TRBV28 to TRBJ2-5, with D perhaps TRBD2 (6 bases). Sequences were obtained from peripheral blood. The CDR3 sequence is CASREGKETQYF. In DNA form, the CDR3 reads TGTGCCAGCAGGGAGGGCAAAGAGACCCAGTACTTC.